This T cell receptor beta chain was documented in a study of graft-versus-host responses after intestinal transplantation. About the study: Isolated intestinal, liver-intestinal, or multivisceral transplants were what recipients had.

Comments on this clone: Its antigen is not identified.

This CDR3 is 15 amino acids long. CDR1 LGHNA and CDR2 YNFKEQ come from the germline V gene. J was trimmed by 3 bases and V by 2 bases; bases with no gene match: 4. Study observations and caveats: Allografts of one patient group, those with graft-donor T cell macrochimerism, had high graft-versus-host to host-versus-graft clonal ratios. Peak levels of circulating GvH clones tracked with early post-transplant HvG declines. There were GvH clones found in recipient marrow, and some of them appeared first in ileum or blood.

Produced via immunoSEQ multiplex PCR; TCRdb's table is partial and in-frame only. The top ten clones hold less than 1.5% of a sample with roughly 120,000 clones, 85% to 95% of them seen once. The source is a human donor who was the organ donor for an intestinal transplant. The sample was unstimulated CD8+ T cells sorted from spleen or lymph node cells, taken before transplant. The J gene is TRBJ2-7, the V gene TRBV4-2, with TRBD2 matching over 10 bases. CDR3 amino acids: CASSQLAGVNYEQYF. The CDR3 nucleotides are TGTGCCAGCAGCCAACTAGCGGGAGTGAACTACGAGCAGTACTTC.